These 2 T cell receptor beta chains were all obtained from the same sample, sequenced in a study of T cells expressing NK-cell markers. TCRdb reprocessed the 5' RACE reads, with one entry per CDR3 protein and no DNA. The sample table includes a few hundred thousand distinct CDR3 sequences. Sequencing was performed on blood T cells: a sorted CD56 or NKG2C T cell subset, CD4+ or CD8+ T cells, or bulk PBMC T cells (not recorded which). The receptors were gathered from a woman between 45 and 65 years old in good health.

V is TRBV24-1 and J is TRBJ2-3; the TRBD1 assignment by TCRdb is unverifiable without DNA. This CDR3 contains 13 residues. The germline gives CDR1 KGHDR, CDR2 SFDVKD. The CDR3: CATSDRTGSTQYF.

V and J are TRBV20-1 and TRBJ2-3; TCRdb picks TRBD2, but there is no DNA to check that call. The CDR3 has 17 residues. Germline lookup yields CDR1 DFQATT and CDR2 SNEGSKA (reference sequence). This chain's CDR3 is CSASALSLAGGEDTQYF.